These 14 T cell receptor beta chains came from one sample sequenced in a study of OX40 agonist ivuxolimab in advanced cancers. Clones were read by immunoSEQ multiplex PCR, and TCRdb kept only the in-frame ones, dropping some. The repertoire holds around 80,000 clones, with around 90% as singletons. Here the sequenced sample was CD4+ or CD8+ T cells sorted from blood, taken in a trial of the OX40 agonist ivuxolimab. The receptors come from an adult with an advanced solid tumor such as melanoma, head and neck, liver or kidney cancer.

The chain has TRBV5-4 and TRBJ2-3; 14 positions match TRBD2. There are 19 residues in the CDR3. Trimming at V came to 0 bases and at J to 2 bases, leaving 8 bases not matched to a gene. Per germline, CDR1 SGHNT and CDR2 YYREEE (reference sequence). The CDR3 sequence is CASSLVGLAGGGSTDTQYF. The CDR3 DNA reads TGTGCCAGCAGCTTGGTTGGACTAGCGGGAGGTGGCTCCACAGATACGCAGTATTTT. The entire variable domain, with the rest obtained from reference TRBV5-4 and TRBJ2-3, is as follows: ETGVTQSPTHLIKTRGQQVTLRCSSQSGHNTVSWYQQALGQGPQFIFQYYREEENGRGNFPPRFSGLQFPNYSSELNVNALELDDSALYLCASSLVGLAGGGSTDTQYFGPGTRLTVL.

V gene TRBV2 combines with J gene TRBJ2-3; no firm D call. Trimming left V 4 bases short and J 14 bases short, with 16 bases between. Germline lookup yields CDR1 SNHLY and CDR2 FYNNEI. The length of the CDR3 is 12 residues. As DNA, the CDR3 is TGTGCCAGCAGTGCTACACTTCCCCAGGTGTATTTT. Translation: CASSATLPQVYF.

The V and J genes are TRBV7-2 and TRBJ2-3; D call uncertain. Germline CDR1 SGHTA, CDR2 FQGNSA. The V end lost 0 bases, the J end lost 4 bases, and 14 bases lay between the germline ends. This CDR3 comprises 16 residues. The CDR3, as DNA: TGTGCCAGCAGCTTAGCGGGCGGAATAGTTTCAGATACGCAGTATTTT. Its protein is CASSLAGGIVSDTQYF.

The chain recombines TRBV19 with TRBJ1-2, with D perhaps matching TRBD1 (5 bases). CDR1 is LNHDA and CDR2 is SQIVND in the germline V gene (reference sequence). V lost 11 bases and J 4 bases, leaving 17 bases between the germline ends. This CDR3 has 13 residues. CDR3 coding DNA: TGTGCCGGTACTAGGGGAACCGGCTATGGCTACACCTTC. Its translation: CAGTRGTGYGYTF.

To note about this clone: This CDR3 is also generated by other DNA sequences in the sample. The genes are TRBV28 and TRBJ1-1; D unresolved. The V gene lost 4 bases and the J gene lost 5 bases, with 5 bases spanning the gap. This CDR3 comprises 11 residues. Germline CDR1 is MDHEN and CDR2 is SYDVKM. The CDR3 region is CASSSLTEAFF. DNA for the CDR3: TGTGCCAGCAGTTCTTTAACTGAAGCTTTCTTT.

The chain carries TRBV2 and TRBJ2-3; tentatively, D is TRBD2 (6 bases). The V and J ends lost 5 bases and 2 bases respectively, with 8 bases between them. The CDR3 runs 13 residues. Germline lookup yields CDR1 SNHLY and CDR2 FYNNEI. In DNA form, the CDR3 reads TGTGCCAGCAGTAGACTAGTCACAGATACGCAGTATTTT. Amino acids: CASSRLVTDTQYF. Together with reference TRBV2 and TRBJ2-3, the CDR3 gives the full variable domain: EPEVTQTPSHQVTQMGQEVILRCVPISNHLYFYWYRQILGQKVEFLVSFYNNEISEKSEIFDDQFSVERPDGSNFTLKIRSTKLEDSAMYFCASSRLVTDTQYFGPGTRLTVL.

The chain carries TRBV19 and TRBJ2-3; 11 nucleotides align to TRBD2. This CDR3 has 15 residues. Germline V lookup: CDR1 LNHDA, CDR2 SQIVND (reference sequence). The trim removed 8 bases at V and 4 bases at J, leaving 8 bases unmatched. In DNA, the CDR3 is TGTGCCAGTGCCATTATAGCGGGAGGGCCAGATACGCAGTATTTT. Amino acid sequence: CASAIIAGGPDTQYF.

This clone came up once. The rearrangement uses TRBV7-3 and TRBJ2-3; D possibly corresponds to TRBD2 (5 bases). CDR1 is SGHTA and CDR2 is FQGTGA in the germline V gene. Trimming removed 5 bases from V and 2 bases from J, with 14 bases in between. The CDR3 is 15 residues long. CDR3 sequence reads: CASSLAPGLTDTQYF. The CDR3 DNA reads as TGTGCCAGCAGCCTAGCACCTGGGCTCACAGATACGCAGTATTTT.

Only one count was recorded for this clone. The genes are TRBV27 and TRBJ2-7; 10 bases match TRBD2. Unmatched junction bases numbered 7, after V lost 5 bases and J lost 6 bases. This CDR3 comprises 14 residues. Germline CDR1 and CDR2: MNHEY and SMNVEV (reference sequence). In DNA, the CDR3 is TGTGCCAGCAGTAGGATCGGGACTAGCGCCGAGCAGTACTTC. It encodes CASSRIGTSAEQYF.

The chain carries TRBV7-2 and TRBJ2-7; no clear D. The CDR3 consists of 16 residues. The germline V gene encodes CDR1 SGHTA and CDR2 FQGNSA. The V gene lost 0 bases and the J gene lost 0 bases, with 12 bases spanning the gap. CDR3 loop: CASSLAWKASSYEQYF. The DNA for the CDR3 is TGTGCCAGCAGCTTAGCGTGGAAAGCGAGCTCCTACGAGCAGTACTTC. The full variable domain, with the rest looked up from reference TRBV7-2 and TRBJ2-7, is GAGVSQSPSNKVTEKGKDVELRCDPISGHTALYWYRQSLGQGLEFLIYFQGNSAPDKSGLPSDRFSAERTGGSVSTLTIQRTQQEDSAVYLCASSLAWKASSYEQYFGPGTRLTVT.

The V and J genes are TRBV7-8 and TRBJ2-3; D is possibly TRBD1 (5 bases). V was pared by 5 bases and J by 4 bases, with 28 bases between. The CDR3 contains 19 residues. The germline V gene encodes CDR1 SGHVS and CDR2 FQNEAQ. The CDR3, as DNA: TGTGCCAGCAGCCATACTGAGAGCCTTAAGGGGAATGGCGCAGATACGCAGTATTTT. Translating it yields CASSHTESLKGNGADTQYF.

This clone was observed once. This chain uses TRBV6-5 with TRBJ2-1, with D perhaps TRBD2 (7 bases). The germline V gene has CDR1 MNHEY and CDR2 SVGAGI. V lost 7 bases to trimming and J lost 3 bases, with 16 bases between them. This CDR3 comprises 15 residues. CDR3 coding DNA: TGTGCCAGCAACCCCTCGAGGGGGGGCTACAATGAGCAGTTCTTC. This codes for CASNPSRGGYNEQFF.

The chain has TRBV7-2 and TRBJ2-7; D is ambiguous. The V gene lost 1 base and the J gene lost 0 bases, with 10 bases spanning the gap. Per germline, CDR1 SGHTA and CDR2 FQGNSA. This CDR3 is 15 amino acids long. The CDR3 DNA follows: TGTGCCAGCAGCTTAGAATGGGTTAGCTCCTACGAGCAGTACTTC. This translates into CASSLEWVSSYEQYF.

The rearrangement joins TRBV5-1 to TRBJ1-1; D is ambiguous. Deletions cut 4 bases from V and 0 bases from J, with 10 bases between. The length of the CDR3 is 14 residues. Germline V gene data show CDR1 as SGHRS and CDR2 as YFSETQ. CDR3 nucleotides: TGCGCCAGCAGCGCAGTTCCCATGAACACTGAAGCTTTCTTT. It specifies CASSAVPMNTEAFF.